This T cell receptor beta chain derives from a study of blood T cells in healthy people across ages. For this clonotype: Its specificity is unknown.

A second PCR, run for roughly 7 to 11 cycles, used a sample-barcoded 5' primer plus a J-beta primer mix. TCRdb recomputed calls from the 5' RACE reads with MiXCR, one row per CDR3 protein. Of roughly 1.4 million distinct CDR3 sequences detected, around 59% appear once; the ten largest clones hold over 6.5%. In germline, CDR1 is LGHNT, CDR2 FRNRAP. The CDR3 consists of 16 residues. The V gene lost 0 bases and the J gene lost 2 bases, with 12 bases spanning the gap. Overall study findings and caveats: As naive T cell percentage varied, TCR beta diversity correlated strongly with it.

The receptor's source is a man aged 18-30 years in good health. The material sequenced was blood. The genes are TRBV12-5 and TRBJ2-3; the D is unclear. The CDR3 DNA follows: TGTGCTAGTGGTTTGGTACAGCTCCTTTCCACAGATACGCAGTATTTT. Protein product: CASGLVQLLSTDTQYF.